Reported below is one TCR beta chain. Its specificity is unknown. The sample is drawn from a study of cytomegalovirus exposure and HLA in healthy donors. Study observations and caveats: Most TCR sequences were seen very rarely across donors, but some public TCRs occurred in many.

Germline V gene data show CDR1 as LGHNA and CDR2 as YSLEER. J lost 5 bases, V lost 2 bases, and 3 bases had no gene match. The CDR3 length is 16 residues. This table comes from immunoSEQ multiplex PCR, and its TCRdb copy is limited to in-frame clones, with some not included. The sample includes 150,000 to 200,000 clones, roughly 80% of them seen just once. Sequenced sample: PBMCs. This chain links TRBV4-3 with TRBJ2-2; 12 positions match TRBD2. The sequence was obtained from a man between 18 and 29 years old in good health and CMV-seropositive. CDR3 in amino acids: CASSQLAGGFTGELFF. Here the CDR3 DNA reads TGCGCCAGCAGCCAACTAGCGGGAGGGTTTACCGGGGAGCTGTTTTTT.